The text below deals with one TCR beta chain. Its antigen is still unknown. This sample is drawn from a study of OX40 agonist ivuxolimab in advanced cancers. Study results and limitations: CD8+ T cells (on average) carried more expanded clones than CD4+ T cells.

Germline CDR1 reads SNHLY; CDR2 reads FYNNEI. The CDR3 has 13 residues. Trimming took off 8 bases at V and 0 bases at J, with 10 bases between the two ends. Measured with immunoSEQ multiplex PCR; TCRdb has only the in-frame clones, and not every one. The sample has 85,000 to 120,000 clones; just over 90% are singletons. The sequence came from an adult with an advanced solid tumor such as melanoma, head and neck, liver or kidney cancer. Sequencing used CD4+ or CD8+ T cells sorted from blood, obtained in a trial of the OX40 agonist ivuxolimab. This chain links TRBV2 with TRBJ1-1; D is uncertain. The CDR3 DNA follows: TGTGCCAGCTACCTGGGATTGAACACTGAAGCTTTCTTT. Translating gives CASYLGLNTEAFF. Full variable domain (outside the CDR3, taken from reference TRBV2 and TRBJ1-1): EPEVTQTPSHQVTQMGQEVILRCVPISNHLYFYWYRQILGQKVEFLVSFYNNEISEKSEIFDDQFSVERPDGSNFTLKIRSTKLEDSAMYFCASYLGLNTEAFFGQGTRLTVV.